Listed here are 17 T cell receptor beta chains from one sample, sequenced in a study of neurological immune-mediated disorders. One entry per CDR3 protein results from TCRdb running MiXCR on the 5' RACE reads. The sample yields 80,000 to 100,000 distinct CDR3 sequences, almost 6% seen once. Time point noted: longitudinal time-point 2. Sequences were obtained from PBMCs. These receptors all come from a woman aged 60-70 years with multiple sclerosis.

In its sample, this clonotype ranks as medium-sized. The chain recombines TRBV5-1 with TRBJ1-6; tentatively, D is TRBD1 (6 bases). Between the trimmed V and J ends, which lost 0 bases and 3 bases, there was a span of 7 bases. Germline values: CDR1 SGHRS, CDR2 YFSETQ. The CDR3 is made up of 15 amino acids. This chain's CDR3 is CASSLEGGYNSPLHF. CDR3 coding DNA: TGCGCCAGCAGCTTGGAGGGGGGCTATAATTCACCCCTCCACTTT.

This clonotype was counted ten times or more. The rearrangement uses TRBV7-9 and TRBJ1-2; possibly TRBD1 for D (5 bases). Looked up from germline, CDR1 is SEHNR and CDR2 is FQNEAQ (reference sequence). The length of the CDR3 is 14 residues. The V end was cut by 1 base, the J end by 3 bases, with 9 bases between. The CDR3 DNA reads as TGTGCCAGCAGCTTAGTCAGGGCTGACTATGGCTACACCTTC. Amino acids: CASSLVRADYGYTF.

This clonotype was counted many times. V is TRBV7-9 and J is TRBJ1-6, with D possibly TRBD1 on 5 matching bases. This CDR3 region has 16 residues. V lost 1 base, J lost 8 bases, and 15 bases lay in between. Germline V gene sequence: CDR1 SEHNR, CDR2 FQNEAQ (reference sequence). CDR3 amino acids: CASSLVSGRGDSPLHF. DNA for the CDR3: TGTGCCAGCAGCTTAGTTTCTGGACGGGGGGATTCACCCCTCCACTTT.

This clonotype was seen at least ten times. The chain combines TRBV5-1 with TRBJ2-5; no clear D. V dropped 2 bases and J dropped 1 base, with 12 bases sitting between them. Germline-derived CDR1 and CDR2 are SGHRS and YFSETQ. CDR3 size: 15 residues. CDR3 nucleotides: TGCGCCAGCAGCTTCGGCCTCCAATCCCAAGAGACCCAGTACTTC. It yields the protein CASSFGLQSQETQYF.

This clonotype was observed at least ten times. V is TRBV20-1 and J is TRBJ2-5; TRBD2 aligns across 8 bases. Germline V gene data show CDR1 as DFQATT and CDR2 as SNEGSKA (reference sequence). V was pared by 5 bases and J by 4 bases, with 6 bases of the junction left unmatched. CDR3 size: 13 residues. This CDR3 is CSASGTRGETQYF. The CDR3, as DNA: TGCAGTGCTTCCGGGACTAGGGGAGAGACCCAGTACTTC.

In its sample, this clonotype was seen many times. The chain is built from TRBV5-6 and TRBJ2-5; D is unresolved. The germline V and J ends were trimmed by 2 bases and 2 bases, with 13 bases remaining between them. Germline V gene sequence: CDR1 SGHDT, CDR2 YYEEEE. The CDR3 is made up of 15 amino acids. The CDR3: CASSFRQSAQETQYF. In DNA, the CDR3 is TGTGCCAGCAGCTTTAGGCAGAGCGCACAAGAGACCCAGTACTTC.

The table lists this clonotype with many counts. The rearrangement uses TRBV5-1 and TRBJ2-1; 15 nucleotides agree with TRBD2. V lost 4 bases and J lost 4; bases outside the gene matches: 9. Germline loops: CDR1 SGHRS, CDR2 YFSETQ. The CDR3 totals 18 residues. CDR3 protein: CASSPWTSGGAWYNEQFF. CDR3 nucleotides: TGCGCCAGCAGCCCCTGGACTAGCGGGGGGGCCTGGTACAATGAGCAGTTCTTC.

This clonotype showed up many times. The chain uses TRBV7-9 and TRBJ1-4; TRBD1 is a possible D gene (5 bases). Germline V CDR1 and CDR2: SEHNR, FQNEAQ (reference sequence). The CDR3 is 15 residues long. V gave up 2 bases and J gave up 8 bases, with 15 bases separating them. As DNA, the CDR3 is TGTGCCAGCAGCTTAATCCCGCAGGGTGGAGAAAAACTGTTTTTT. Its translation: CASSLIPQGGEKLFF.

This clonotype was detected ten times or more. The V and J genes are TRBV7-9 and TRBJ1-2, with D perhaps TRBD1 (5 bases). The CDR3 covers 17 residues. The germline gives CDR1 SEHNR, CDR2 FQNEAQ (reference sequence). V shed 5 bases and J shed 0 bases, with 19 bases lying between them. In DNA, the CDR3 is TGTGCCAGCAGCCAAACGAACCAGGGTACAACTAACTATGGCTACACCTTC. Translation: CASSQTNQGTTNYGYTF.

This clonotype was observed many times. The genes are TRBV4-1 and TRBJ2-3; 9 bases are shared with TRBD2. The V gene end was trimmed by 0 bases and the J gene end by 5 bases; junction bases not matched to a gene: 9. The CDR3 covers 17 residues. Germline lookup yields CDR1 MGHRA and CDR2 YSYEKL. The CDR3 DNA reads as TGCGCCAGCAGCCAAGACGGGGCGGGGGGGCTTAAAGATACGCAGTATTTT. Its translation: CASSQDGAGGLKDTQYF.

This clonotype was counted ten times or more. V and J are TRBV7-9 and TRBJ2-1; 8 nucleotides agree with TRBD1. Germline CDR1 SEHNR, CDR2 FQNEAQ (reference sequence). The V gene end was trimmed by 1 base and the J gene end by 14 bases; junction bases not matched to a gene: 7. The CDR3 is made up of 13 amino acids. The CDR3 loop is CASSLETPGQEFF. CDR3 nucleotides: TGTGCCAGCAGCTTAGAAACCCCGGGACAGGAGTTCTTC.

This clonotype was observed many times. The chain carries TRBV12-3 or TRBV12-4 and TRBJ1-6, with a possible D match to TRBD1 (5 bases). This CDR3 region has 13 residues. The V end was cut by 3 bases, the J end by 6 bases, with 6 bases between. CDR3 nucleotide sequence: TGTGCCAGCAGTTTCGACAGTAATTCACCCCTCCACTTT. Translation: CASSFDSNSPLHF.

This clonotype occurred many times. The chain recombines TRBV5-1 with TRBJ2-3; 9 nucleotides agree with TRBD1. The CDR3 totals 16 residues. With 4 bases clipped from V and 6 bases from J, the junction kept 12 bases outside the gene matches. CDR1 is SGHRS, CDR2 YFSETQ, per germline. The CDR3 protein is CASSINRGRLTDTQYF. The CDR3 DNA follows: TGCGCCAGCAGCATCAACAGGGGGCGCTTAACGGATACGCAGTATTTT. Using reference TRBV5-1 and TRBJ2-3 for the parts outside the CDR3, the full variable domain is KAGVTQTPRYLIKTRGQQVTLSCSPISGHRSVSWYQQTPGQGLQFLFEYFSETQRNKGNFPGRFSGRQFSNSRSEMNVSTLELGDSALYLCASSINRGRLTDTQYFGPGTRLTVL.

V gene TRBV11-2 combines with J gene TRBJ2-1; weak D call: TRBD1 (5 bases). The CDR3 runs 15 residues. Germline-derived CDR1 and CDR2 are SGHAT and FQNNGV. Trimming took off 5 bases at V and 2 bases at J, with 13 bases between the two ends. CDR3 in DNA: TGTGCCAGCAGCGAAGACAGACACCCCTACAATGAGCAGTTCTTC. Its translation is CASSEDRHPYNEQFF. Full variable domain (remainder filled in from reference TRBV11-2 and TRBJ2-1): EAGVAQSPRYKIIEKRQSVAFWCNPISGHATLYWYQQILGQGPKLLIQFQNNGVVDDSQLPKDRFSAERLKGVDSTLKIQPAKLEDSAVYLCASSEDRHPYNEQFFGPGTRLTVL.

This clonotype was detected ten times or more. CDR3 sequence reads: CASSPRGQYNSPLHF. The DNA of the CDR3 is TGTGCCAGCAGTCCTAGGGGACAGTATAATTCACCCCTCCACTTT. V gene TRBV12-3 or TRBV12-4 combines with J gene TRBJ1-6, with 7 bases matching TRBD1. The junction had 5 bases not matched to a gene; V was cut back by 5 bases and J by 4 bases. The CDR3 loop spans 15 amino acids.

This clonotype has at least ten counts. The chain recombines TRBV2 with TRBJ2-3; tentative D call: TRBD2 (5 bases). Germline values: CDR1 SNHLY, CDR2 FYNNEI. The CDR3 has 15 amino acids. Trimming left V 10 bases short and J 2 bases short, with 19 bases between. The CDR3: CAITPGRGFTDTQYF. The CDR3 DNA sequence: TGTGCCATCACACCGGGCCGGGGTTTCACAGATACGCAGTATTTT.

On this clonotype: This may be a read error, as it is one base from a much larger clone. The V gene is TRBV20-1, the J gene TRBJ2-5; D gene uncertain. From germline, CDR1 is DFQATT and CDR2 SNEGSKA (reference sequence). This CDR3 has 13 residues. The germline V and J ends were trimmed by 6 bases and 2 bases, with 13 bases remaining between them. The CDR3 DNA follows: TGCAGTGCCCCGATGAGACCGCAAGAGACCCAGTACTTC. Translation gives CSAPMRPQETQYF.